The 27 T cell receptor beta chains below were found in one sample sequenced in a study of blood T cell repertoires in COVID-19. Sequencing used immunoSEQ multiplex PCR; TCRdb keeps in-frame clones, though not all of them. Found here are about 140,000 clones, around nine tenths of them singletons; the top ten hold about 10%. Sequenced sample: peripheral blood. The receptors come from a man in his 60s with active or convalescent COVID-19.

The chain carries TRBV11-2 and TRBJ1-5, with TRBD1 identical over 7 bases. With V trimmed by 1 base and J by 4 bases, 10 bases remained unmatched. This CDR3 comprises 17 residues. CDR1 and CDR2 (germline): SGHAT, FQNNGV. The CDR3 region has the DNA TGTGCCAGCAGCTTAGCGAGTTTGGCAGGGGGTAATCAGCCCCAGCATTTT. The encoded protein is CASSLASLAGGNQPQHF.

This chain links TRBV5-6 with TRBJ2-1, with 9 bases matching TRBD2. The CDR3 is made up of 14 amino acids. CDR1 is SGHDT and CDR2 is YYEEEE in the germline V gene. V trimming: 4 bases; J trimming: 3 bases; junction bases outside the gene matches: 2. The CDR3 loop is CASSSSGSYNEQFF. CDR3 DNA sequence: TGTGCCAGCAGCAGTAGCGGGAGCTACAATGAGCAGTTCTTC.

The V gene is TRBV6-1, the J gene TRBJ1-2; 8 nucleotides match TRBD1. Germline V gives CDR1 MNHNS, CDR2 SASEGT. Trimming removed 2 bases from V and 7 bases from J; junction bases left unmatched: 3. The CDR3 consists of 13 residues. DNA of the CDR3: TGTGCCAGCAGTGAACGACAGGGGCTTGGCTACACCTTC. Residues: CASSERQGLGYTF.

This chain joins TRBV28 and TRBJ2-1; TRBD2 matches 12 bases. CDR3 length: 17 amino acids. The germline gives CDR1 MDHEN, CDR2 SYDVKM. V lost 5 bases to trimming and J lost 7 bases; unmatched junction nucleotides: 12. This chain's CDR3 is CASSLPRLAGEVNEQFF. The CDR3 DNA is TGTGCCAGCAGTCTACCTCGACTAGCGGGAGAGGTGAATGAGCAGTTCTTC.

V is TRBV5-1 and J is TRBJ2-5, with TRBD1 matching 7 bases. V lost 0 bases, J lost 5 bases, and 4 bases stayed unmatched. CDR3 length: 14 residues. Germline assignment: CDR1 SGHRS and CDR2 YFSETQ. The DNA for the CDR3 is TGCGCCAGCAGCTTGGGGACAGGATGGGAGACCCAGTACTTC. Encoded protein: CASSLGTGWETQYF. The full variable domain, its missing parts supplied by reference TRBV5-1 and TRBJ2-5, is KAGVTQTPRYLIKTRGQQVTLSCSPISGHRSVSWYQQTPGQGLQFLFEYFSETQRNKGNFPGRFSGRQFSNSRSEMNVSTLELGDSALYLCASSLGTGWETQYFGPGTRLLVL.

V is TRBV3-1 (or the pseudogene TRBV3-2) and J is TRBJ2-4, with 8 bases aligning to TRBD1. Germline-derived CDR1 and CDR2 are LGHDT and YNNKEL (reference sequence). V trimming: 5 bases; J trimming: 8 bases; junction bases outside the gene matches: 11. This CDR3 is 15 amino acids long. The CDR3 region is CASSSRQDRVYIQYF. CDR3 DNA sequence: TGTGCCAGCAGCTCACGACAGGACAGGGTTTACATTCAGTACTTC.

In nucleotides, the CDR3 is TGCACCAGCAGCCAAACGACGACTAGCGGGAGAAGAGAGACCCAGTACTTC. This gives the protein CTSSQTTTSGRRETQYF. The genes are TRBV1 and TRBJ2-5; the table calls TRBD2, which could not be checked here. TRBV1 represents a pseudogene. CDR3 size: 17 residues.

This clone was seen a few times. The CDR3 sequence: CASSLLNQSEKLFF. Written as DNA, the CDR3 is TGTGCCAGCAGTTTATTAAACCAGTCTGAAAAACTGTTTTTT. The rearrangement uses TRBV28 and TRBJ1-4; D is uncertain. The germline gives CDR1 MDHEN, CDR2 SYDVKM. The CDR3 totals 14 residues. Trimming removed 1 base from V and 7 bases from J, with 10 bases in between.

The V gene is TRBV28, the J gene TRBJ1-1, with a weak D call TRBD1 (5 bases). CDR3 length: 13 amino acids. With 10 bases removed from V and 0 bases from J, the gap between germline ends came to 12 bases. Germline values: CDR1 MDHEN, CDR2 SYDVKM. CDR3 nucleotide sequence: TGTGCCACCGGAACAGGTTTGAACACTGAAGCTTTCTTT. Encoded protein: CATGTGLNTEAFF.

The chain has TRBV24-1 and TRBJ2-5; 10 bases agree with TRBD2. CDR1 is KGHDR and CDR2 is SFDVKD in the germline V gene. V trimming: 6 bases; J trimming: 5 bases; junction bases outside the gene matches: 5. The CDR3 length is 14 residues. The DNA of the CDR3 is TGTGCCACCAGTATCGGGACTAGCGTTGAGACCCAGTACTTC. Translation gives CATSIGTSVETQYF.

This clone was counted a single time. The V gene is TRBV7-2, the J gene TRBJ2-3; D may be TRBD1 (6 bases). The CDR3 covers 14 residues. V lost 2 bases, J lost 6 bases, and 12 bases lay in between. CDR1 and CDR2 (germline): SGHTA, FQGNSA. The CDR3 nucleotides are TGTGCCAGCAGCTTATACTCAGGGGCTGATACGCAGTATTTT. This encodes CASSLYSGADTQYF.

As DNA, the CDR3 is TGTGCCAGTAGTATGGCGATGGGAGATCTTAACTATGGCTACACCTTC. It encodes CASSMAMGDLNYGYTF. The V and J genes are TRBV19 and TRBJ1-2, with D hard to call. Germline-derived CDR1 and CDR2 are LNHDA and SQIVND (reference sequence). The CDR3 is 16 residues long. Between the trimmed V and J ends, which lost 3 bases and 1 base, there was a span of 15 bases.

The rearrangement uses TRBV29-1 and TRBJ2-2; D may be TRBD1 (6 bases). Germline V lookup: CDR1 SQVTM, CDR2 ANQGSEA. Deletions cut 5 bases from V and 4 bases from J, with 17 bases between. The CDR3 has 15 amino acids. DNA for the CDR3: TGCAGCGTTACCGCAACCGGGACACGCACCGGGGAGCTGTTTTTT. The encoded protein is CSVTATGTRTGELFF.

This CDR3 is CASSPSGGHTEAFF. DNA for the CDR3: TGTGCCAGCAGCCCCTCAGGGGGCCACACTGAAGCTTTCTTT. The genes are TRBV6-4 and TRBJ1-1, with 8 positions matching TRBD1. This CDR3 contains 14 residues. Germline-derived CDR1 and CDR2 are MRHNA and SNTAGT. V was clipped by 6 bases and J by 3 bases; unmatched bases: 6.

This clone showed up just once. V is TRBV11-3 and J is TRBJ2-1, with a weak D call TRBD2 (5 bases). Germline-derived CDR1 and CDR2 are SGHNT and YENEEA. This CDR3 comprises 15 residues. With 5 bases removed from V and 7 bases from J, the gap between germline ends came to 18 bases. In nucleotides, the CDR3 is TGTGCCAGCAGCCCGAGGGCTAACTCGCTGAATGAGCAGTTCTTC. Translation: CASSPRANSLNEQFF. The variable domain in full, with the rest retrieved from reference TRBV11-3 and TRBJ2-1, is EAGVVQSPRYKIIEKKQPVAFWCNPISGHNTLYWYLQNLGQGPELLIRYENEEAVDDSQLPKDRFSAERLKGVDSTLKIQPAELGDSAVYLCASSPRANSLNEQFFGPGTRLTVL.

The V call is TRBV5-1, the J call TRBJ2-7; D may be TRBD2 (5 bases). Trimming cost V 1 base and J 5 bases, with 10 bases left between them. Germline V CDR1 and CDR2: SGHRS, YFSETQ. The CDR3 loop spans 13 amino acids. The CDR3 DNA follows: TGCGCCAGCAGCTTGAGGAGTAGCGACGAGCAGTACTTC. Translation gives CASSLRSSDEQYF.

DNA of the CDR3: TGTGCCATCAGTGAGAGGGGACTAGTTGAAAGGGAGCAGTTCTTC. Protein product: CAISERGLVEREQFF. This chain connects TRBV10-3 to TRBJ2-1, with 8 bases aligning to TRBD2. This CDR3 is built from 15 residues. Germline V CDR1 and CDR2: ENHRY, SYGVKD. The ends lost 2 bases at V and 10 bases at J; junction bases unmatched: 10.

CDR3 amino acids: CASSYRSTQPNQPQHF. CDR3 coding DNA: TGTGCCAGCAGTTACAGGTCAACACAACCCAATCAGCCCCAGCATTTT. The V and J genes are TRBV28 and TRBJ1-5; TRBD1 is a possible D gene (5 bases). The CDR3 covers 16 residues. CDR1 and CDR2 (germline): MDHEN, SYDVKM. Trimming removed 4 bases from V and 3 bases from J, with 16 bases in between.

The rearrangement uses TRBV9 and TRBJ1-2; 11 bases match TRBD1. Per the germline V gene, CDR1 is SGDLS and CDR2 is YYNGEE. Losses at the gene ends were 4 bases for V and 1 base for J; bases not matched to a gene: 12. This CDR3 has 18 residues. The CDR3 protein is CASSPNRDRGTNNYGYTF. CDR3 DNA: TGTGCCAGCAGCCCAAACCGGGACAGGGGGACTAATAACTATGGCTACACCTTC. The variable domain in full, completed from reference TRBV9 and TRBJ1-2, reads DSGVTQTPKHLITATGQRVTLRCSPRSGDLSVYWYQQSLDQGLQFLIQYYNGEERAKGNILERFSAQQFPDLHSELNLSSLELGDSALYFCASSPNRDRGTNNYGYTFGSGTRLTVV.

The V gene is TRBV28, the J gene TRBJ1-2; 7 bases align to TRBD1. The V gene end was trimmed by 6 bases and the J gene end by 3 bases; junction bases not matched to a gene: 4. The CDR3 sequence is 13 residues long. CDR1 is MDHEN, CDR2 SYDVKM, per germline. The CDR3 coding sequence is TGTGCCAGCAGACCCGGGACAGACTATGGCTACACCTTC. Its translation is CASRPGTDYGYTF.

This clone was detected only once. The chain is built from TRBV7-6 and TRBJ2-3, with TRBD2 matching over 13 bases. The CDR3 consists of 16 residues. Trimming cost V 5 bases and J 0 bases; bases outside gene matches: 2. Germline CDR1 reads SGHVS; CDR2 reads FNYEAQ. CDR3: CASSPGLAGSTDTQYF. Here the CDR3 DNA reads TGTGCCAGCAGCCCGGGACTAGCGGGAAGCACAGATACGCAGTATTTT.

The V call is TRBV19, the J call TRBJ1-4; 7 positions agree with TRBD1. The germline V gene has CDR1 LNHDA and CDR2 SQIVND (reference sequence). The CDR3 has 15 amino acids. The trim removed 8 bases at V and 0 bases at J, leaving 6 bases unmatched. The CDR3 nucleotides are TGTGCCAGTGCCGGGACAGCAGCAACTAATGAAAAACTGTTTTTT. Its translation is CASAGTAATNEKLFF.

This chain connects TRBV7-2 to TRBJ2-2, with D perhaps matching TRBD2 (5 bases). V lost 4 bases and J 11 bases, leaving 20 bases between the germline ends. The CDR3 has 15 amino acids. Germline V gene data show CDR1 as SGHTA and CDR2 as FQGNSA. CDR3 in amino acids: CASSYSPGYRVELFF. The CDR3 DNA follows: TGTGCCAGCAGCTACTCGCCGGGGTACCGGGTAGAGCTGTTTTTT.

The chain joins TRBV15 to TRBJ1-5; D is ambiguous. Per the germline V gene, CDR1 is LNHNV and CDR2 is YYDKDF (reference sequence). Trimming stripped 4 bases from V and 2 bases from J, with 9 bases between. The CDR3 loop spans 14 amino acids. CDR3 in DNA: TGTGCCACCAGCATAGGCCAGGGCAATCAGCCCCAGCATTTT. It yields the protein CATSIGQGNQPQHF.

This chain links TRBV9 with TRBJ1-6; TRBD1 might be the D (5 bases). The length of the CDR3 is 14 residues. Trimming left V 4 bases short and J 6 bases short, with 11 bases between. CDR1 and CDR2 (germline): SGDLS, YYNGEE. The chain's CDR3 is CASSNGGTNSPLHF. The CDR3 bases are TGTGCCAGCAGCAACGGGGGAACTAATTCACCCCTCCACTTT.

The chain couples TRBV9 to TRBJ2-1; D possibly corresponds to TRBD2 (5 bases). V was cut by 0 bases and J by 6 bases, with 13 bases left in between. Germline CDR1 is SGDLS and CDR2 is YYNGEE. There are 15 residues in the CDR3. Here the CDR3 reads CASSVGLADSNEQFF. CDR3 bases: TGTGCCAGCAGCGTAGGGCTAGCCGATAGCAATGAGCAGTTCTTC.

This chain links TRBV3-1 (or the pseudogene TRBV3-2) with TRBJ2-7; 12 positions agree with TRBD2. Germline V lookup: CDR1 LGHDT, CDR2 YNNKEL (reference sequence). The CDR3 is 14 residues long. V shed 4 bases and J 6 bases; nucleotides not matched to a gene: 4. The CDR3 is CASSPTSGSREQYF. The CDR3 DNA reads TGTGCCAGCAGCCCGACTAGCGGGAGTCGCGAGCAGTACTTC.